Described below is a single TCR beta chain sequence and its context. What it binds is not known. This CDR3 region has 17 residues. V was shortened by 1 base and J by 1 base, with 16 bases between the two germline ends. In germline, CDR1 is MGHRA, CDR2 YSYEKL. These data belong to a study of T cells after yellow fever vaccination. Study-wide results and limits: Peaking on day 5 versus 15, the secondary response was faster but weaker. A small share of clonotypes appeared in both CD4 and CD8 compartments. Post-booster reappearance was seen for most primary-vaccination clones (around 96% CD4, around 90% CD8).

MiXCR, applied by TCRdb to the 5' RACE reads, yields one record per CDR3 protein. The sample has fewer than 450,000 distinct CDR3 sequences, around 10% seen once. Sequencing was performed on PBMCs, taken on the day of the first yellow fever vaccination. The TCR originated in a man aged 18 to 30 who received the YFV17D yellow fever vaccine. The rearrangement joins TRBV4-1 to TRBJ1-2, with D hard to call. CDR3 protein: CASSQVLGRAINYGYTF. In DNA, the CDR3 is TGCGCCAGCAGCCAAGTTTTAGGGAGAGCGATTAACTATGGCTACACCTTC.